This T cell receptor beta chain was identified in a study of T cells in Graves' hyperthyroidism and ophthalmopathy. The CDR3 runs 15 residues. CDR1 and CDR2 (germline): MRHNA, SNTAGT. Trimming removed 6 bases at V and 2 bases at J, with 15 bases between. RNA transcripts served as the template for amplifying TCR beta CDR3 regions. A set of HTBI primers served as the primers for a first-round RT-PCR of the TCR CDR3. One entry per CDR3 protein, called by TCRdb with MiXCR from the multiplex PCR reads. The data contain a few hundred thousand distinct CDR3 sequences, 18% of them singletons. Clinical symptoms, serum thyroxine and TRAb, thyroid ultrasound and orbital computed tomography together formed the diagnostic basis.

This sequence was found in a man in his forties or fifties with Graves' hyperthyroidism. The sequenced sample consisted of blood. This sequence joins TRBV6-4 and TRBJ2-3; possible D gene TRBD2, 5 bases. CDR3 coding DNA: TGTGCCAGCAGAGAGTCCGGGGTCCCCACAGATACGCAGTATTTT. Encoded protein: CASRESGVPTDTQYF.